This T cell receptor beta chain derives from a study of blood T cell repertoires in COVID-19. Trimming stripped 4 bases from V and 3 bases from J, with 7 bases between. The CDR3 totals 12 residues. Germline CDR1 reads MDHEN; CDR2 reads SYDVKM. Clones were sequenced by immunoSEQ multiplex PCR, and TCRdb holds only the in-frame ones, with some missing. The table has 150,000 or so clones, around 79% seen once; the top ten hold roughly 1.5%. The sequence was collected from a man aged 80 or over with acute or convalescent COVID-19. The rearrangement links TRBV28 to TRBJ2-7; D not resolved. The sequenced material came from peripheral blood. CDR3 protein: CASSSPGYEQYV. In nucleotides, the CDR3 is TGTGCCAGCAGTTCGCCAGGCTACGAGCAGTACGTC.